A selection of T cell receptor beta chains follows, all from one sample in a study of vaccination and CD4 T cells after COVID-19. Antigen specificity for these receptors is unknown. One entry per CDR3 protein, called by TCRdb with MiXCR from the PCR reads. This sample has about 21,000 distinct CDR3 sequences, with 35% to 40% found just once. The sequenced sample was CD4+ T cells from blood, cultured in vitro, obtained before SARS-CoV-2 vaccination. These receptors came from a human donor who received a COVID-19 vaccine. Both conserved end residues are part of each CDR3. Each record gives: CDR3 length, V gene, D gene, clone size, J gene, CDR3 DNA, CDR3 protein. The D gene is left open where the match is weak. A row's size may be missing; if present it is once, few, many or a size class.

18	TRBV27	TRBD2	-	TRBJ2-3	TGTGCCAGCAGTTTATCCCTTCCTAGCGGGACTAGCACAGATACGCAGTATTTT	CASSLSLPSGTSTDTQYF
15	TRBV24-1	-	few	TRBJ2-2	TGTGCCACCAGTGATAGACAGACGCTCACCGGGGAGCTGTTTTTT	CATSDRQTLTGELFF
17	TRBV20-1	-	-	TRBJ2-3	TGCAGTGCGTCGACTAGTCTGGGGGGGGGCCCTACAGATACGCAGTATTTT	CSASTSLGGGPTDTQYF
15	TRBV30	-	-	TRBJ1-1	TGTGCCTGGAGTGTACAGGCAAGGTCTTACACTGAAGCTTTCTTT	CAWSVQARSYTEAFF
21	TRBV27	TRBD1	medium-sized	TRBJ1-5	TGTGCCAGCAGTTTAGTGCCGGGGGACAGGGGGCGACACTATAGCAATCAGCCCCAGCATTTT	CASSLVPGDRGRHYSNQPQHF
15	TRBV6-4	-	-	TRBJ2-1	TGTGCCAGCAGTCCCTCGGGGTTGATCTACAATGAGCAGTTCTTC	CASSPSGLIYNEQFF
15	TRBV30	-	few	TRBJ1-6	TGTGCCTGGAGTGGAAAGGACCCAAATAATTCACCCCTCCACTTT	CAWSGKDPNNSPLHF
13	TRBV20-1	-	-	TRBJ1-2	TGCAGTGCGCTAAGACCCGGCGCCTATGGCTACACCTTC	CSALRPGAYGYTF
16	TRBV24-1	-	few	TRBJ2-2	TGTGCCACCAGTGATTTTGGCAGAGGGAACACCGGGGAGCTGTTTTTT	CATSDFGRGNTGELFF
16	TRBV19	TRBD1	-	TRBJ1-2	TGTGCCAGTAAACTCTGGGACAGGGGGGAACGTTATGGCCACACCTTC	CASKLWDRGERYGHTF
14	TRBV5-1	-	few	TRBJ2-3	TGCGCCAGCAGTCAACAGGGGGGGCCAGATACGCAGTATTTT	CASSQQGGPDTQYF
18	TRBV7-9	TRBD1	-	TRBJ2-7	TGTGCCAGCAGCTTAGTTGGGACAGGGGGTTATCGATCCTACGAGCAGTACTTC	CASSLVGTGGYRSYEQYF
19	TRBV18	-	-	TRBJ2-2	TGTGCCAGCTCACCATACGTAGGAGGGGGCGTTCGGAACACCGGGGAGCTGTTTTTT	CASSPYVGGGVRNTGELFF
16	TRBV19	TRBD1	once	TRBJ2-7	TGTGCCAGTAGTTCCCGGACAGGTGACGGATCCTACGAGCAGTACTTC	CASSSRTGDGSYEQYF
16	TRBV24-1	-	-	TRBJ1-2	TGTGCCACCAGTGGCCGAGGACCGGGCGGTCACTATGGCTACACCTTC	CATSGRGPGGHYGYTF
15	TRBV15	TRBD2	few	TRBJ2-5	TGTGCCACCAGCAGAGAGACTAGCCGGGGGGAGACCCAGTACTTC	CATSRETSRGETQYF
16	TRBV6-1	TRBD2	-	TRBJ2-7	TGTGCCAGCAGTCGGTTAGCGGGGGCTTGGACCTACGAGCAGTACTTC	CASSRLAGAWTYEQYF
15	TRBV30	-	few	TRBJ1-2	TGTGCCTGGATGAAAGACAGGTACCTGAACTATGGCTACACCTTC	CAWMKDRYLNYGYTF
12	TRBV2	-	medium-sized	TRBJ1-2	TGTGCCAGCAGTGAACGGGGGAATGGCTACACCTTC	CASSERGNGYTF
13	TRBV20-1	-	-	TRBJ1-4	TGCAGTGGGCTGTTTGCAACTAATGAAAAACTGTTTTTT	CSGLFATNEKLFF
12	TRBV19	-	few	TRBJ1-2	TGTGCCAGTAAGAGACAGGAATATGGCTACACCTTC	CASKRQEYGYTF
13	TRBV5-4	-	-	TRBJ1-2	TGTGCCAGCAGCCTCGACACCGACTATGGCTACACCTTC	CASSLDTDYGYTF
15	TRBV12-3/TRBV12-4	-	-	TRBJ1-4	TGTGCCAGCAGCCATACGACAGGTGACAATGAAAAACTGTTTTTT	CASSHTTGDNEKLFF
13	TRBV24-1	-	-	TRBJ2-5	TGTGCCACCAGTACTGACTATAAAGAGACCCAGTACTTC	CATSTDYKETQYF
15	TRBV24-1	TRBD1	-	TRBJ2-7	TGTGCCACCAGTGGGGTCACAGGGGGCACCTACGAGCAGTACTTC	CATSGVTGGTYEQYF
19	TRBV20-1	TRBD1	-	TRBJ1-5	TGCAGTGCTACAACTGCGTGGGCCGGGACAGGGTCGGGGTTACAGCCCCAGCATTTT	CSATTAWAGTGSGLQPQHF
15	TRBV30	-	medium-sized	TRBJ2-1	TGTGCCTGGAGTGTACCCGTCCTCTCCTACAATGAGCAGTTCTTC	CAWSVPVLSYNEQFF
13	TRBV24-1	-	-	TRBJ1-2	TGTGCCACCAGTGATTGGCCTGGGGATGGCTACACCTTC	CATSDWPGDGYTF
15	TRBV20-1	TRBD1	-	TRBJ2-7	TGCAGTGCTAGAGGGAGGACAGGAAGGCAGCGAATCCAGTACTTC	CSARGRTGRQRIQYF
15	TRBV7-3	-	-	TRBJ2-7	TGTGCCAGCAGCTTAACACAGGGAGCTTTCCACGAGCAGTACTTC	CASSLTQGAFHEQYF
17	TRBV2	-	few	TRBJ1-6	TGTGCCAGCAGCCTAAGAGGGGTTCGATTCTATAATTCACCCCTCCACTTT	CASSLRGVRFYNSPLHF
16	TRBV7-2	TRBD2	-	TRBJ2-1	TGTGCCAGCAGCTTAGGTAGCGGGTGGGGCGACAATGAGCAGTTCTTC	CASSLGSGWGDNEQFF
16	TRBV9	TRBD1	few	TRBJ1-2	TGTGCCAGCAGCGTAGATCCGGGCAGGGGGATTTATGGCTACACCTTC	CASSVDPGRGIYGYTF
13	TRBV20-1	-	-	TRBJ2-7	TGCAGTGCTAGCTCCGGGACCGCCTACGAGCAGTACTTC	CSASSGTAYEQYF
14	TRBV5-1	-	once	TRBJ1-1	TGCGCCAGCAGCCAAAGAGGCAGCAACACTGAAGCTTTCTTT	CASSQRGSNTEAFF
16	TRBV24-1	TRBD2	few	TRBJ2-5	TGTGCCACCGCCCCCGGGGTAGCGGGACTCCAAGAGACCCAGTACTTC	CATAPGVAGLQETQYF
17	TRBV18	-	-	TRBJ1-2	TGTGCCAGCTCACCATTCTCGATGGAACGAGCTAACTATGGCTACACCTTC	CASSPFSMERANYGYTF
16	TRBV4-1	TRBD2	-	TRBJ2-3	TGCGCCAGCAGCCGTAGACTAGCGAAGAGCACAGATACGCAGTATTTT	CASSRRLAKSTDTQYF
13	TRBV24-1	-	-	TRBJ2-7	TGTGCCACCAGTGACGGGAGCTCCTACGAGCAGTACTTC	CATSDGSSYEQYF
14	TRBV12-3/TRBV12-4	-	few	TRBJ2-1	TGTGCCAGCAGTTTAATTGACTACGCAAATGAGCAGTTCTTC	CASSLIDYANEQFF